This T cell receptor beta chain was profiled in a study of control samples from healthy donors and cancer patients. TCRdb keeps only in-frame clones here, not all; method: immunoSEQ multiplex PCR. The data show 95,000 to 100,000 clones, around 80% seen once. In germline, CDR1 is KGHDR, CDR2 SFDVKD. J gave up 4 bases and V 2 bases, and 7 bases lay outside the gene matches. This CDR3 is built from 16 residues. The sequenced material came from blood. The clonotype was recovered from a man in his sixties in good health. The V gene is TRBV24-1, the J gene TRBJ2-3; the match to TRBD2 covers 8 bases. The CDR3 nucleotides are TGTGCCACCAGTGATTCCCTACGGGGGGGCCCAGATACGCAGTATTTT. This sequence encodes CATSDSLRGGPDTQYF.